These T cell receptor beta chains were read from a single sample in a study of shared clonotypes between healthy human individuals. Measured with immunoSEQ multiplex PCR; TCRdb has only the in-frame clones, and not every one. The sample lists 110,000 or so clones; 68% were seen once. What was sequenced was memory CD8+ T cells sorted from blood. These receptors originate from a woman under 40 in good health. Each CDR3 is given with its conserved first and last residue. A D gene is named only where the DNA matches it firmly. Clone size appears in some rows only: once, few, many, or a class for an expanded clone.

v_call	clone_size	d_call	j_call	cdr3_aa	cdr3_nt
TRBV7-9	.	.	TRBJ2-2	CASSSSGIQGRTGELFF	TGTGCCAGCAGCTCAAGTGGTATACAGGGACGGACCGGGGAGCTGTTTTTT
TRBV7-9	.	TRBD2	TRBJ2-2	CASSPKVAGRNTGELFF	TGTGCCAGCAGCCCGAAGGTAGCGGGTCGGAACACCGGGGAGCTGTTTTTT
TRBV5-6	.	.	TRBJ2-2	CASSSLAPNTGELFF	TGTGCCAGCAGCTCCCTAGCGCCGAACACCGGGGAGCTGTTTTTT
TRBV5-6	.	.	TRBJ2-3	CASSFNLRHTDTQYF	TGTGCCAGCAGCTTCAATCTTCGCCACACAGATACGCAGTATTTT
TRBV21-1	.	.	TRBJ2-7	CASSKAVREAYEQYF	TGTGCCAGCAGCAAAGCCGTCAGGGAGGCCTACGAGCAGTACTTC
TRBV28	.	.	TRBJ2-7	CATATSYEQYF	TGTGCCACCGCAACCTCCTACGAGCAGTACTTC
TRBV27	.	.	TRBJ1-2	CASSLSGHLVMGYTF	TGTGCCAGCAGTTTATCGGGACACCTCGTTATGGGCTACACCTTC
TRBV18	.	.	TRBJ1-1	CASSPFGTEAFF	TGTGCCAGCTCACCATTCGGTACTGAAGCTTTCTTT
TRBV5-6	once	.	TRBJ2-7	CASIKMGGLTYEQYF	TGTGCCAGCATCAAAATGGGGGGACTTACCTACGAGCAGTACTTC
TRBV7-1	once	TRBD1	TRBJ1-2	CASSSGQDYGYTF	TGTGCCAGCAGCTCCGGACAGGACTATGGCTACACCTTC
TRBV6-5	.	TRBD2	TRBJ2-7	CASRAASGTAYEQYF	TGTGCCAGCAGGGCCGCTAGCGGGACAGCCTACGAGCAGTACTTC
TRBV2	.	.	TRBJ1-6	CASSERNSPLHF	TGTGCCAGCAGTGAGCGAAATTCACCCCTCCACTTT
TRBV4-1	.	TRBD1	TRBJ1-5	CASSQMDRAYSQPQHF	TGCGCCAGCAGCCAAATGGACAGGGCTTATAGCCAGCCCCAGCATTTT
TRBV20-1	.	.	TRBJ2-7	CSAEEIYEQYF	TGCAGTGCCGAGGAAATTTACGAGCAGTACTTC
TRBV30	.	TRBD2	TRBJ2-7	CAWSVDGSGSYEQYF	TGTGCCTGGAGTGTAGATGGTAGCGGGAGTTACGAGCAGTACTTC
TRBV2	.	TRBD1	TRBJ1-1	CASRINPGQGANTEAFF	TGTGCCAGCAGAATAAATCCGGGACAGGGGGCGAACACTGAAGCTTTCTTT
TRBV7-6	.	.	TRBJ1-4	CASSLVPGERGEKLFF	TGTGCCAGCAGCTTAGTTCCCGGGGAAAGGGGTGAAAAACTGTTTTTT
TRBV19	.	.	TRBJ1-1	CASSIPGTEAFF	TGTGCCAGTAGTATCCCTGGCACTGAAGCTTTCTTT
TRBV19	.	TRBD1	TRBJ1-3	CASNLGQGYSGNTIYF	TGTGCCAGTAATCTGGGACAGGGCTACTCTGGAAACACCATATATTTT
TRBV27	.	TRBD1	TRBJ2-7	CASSLLPGQHYEQYF	TGTGCCAGCAGTTTACTACCGGGACAGCATTACGAGCAGTACTTC
TRBV28	once	.	TRBJ2-5	CASSFSYSQYF	TGTGCCAGCAGTTTTTCGTATTCCCAGTACTTC
TRBV6-6	.	.	TRBJ2-1	CASRDLGALYNEQFF	TGTGCCAGCAGAGACCTCGGAGCACTCTACAATGAGCAGTTCTTC
TRBV28	.	.	TRBJ1-2	CASSLGGPARGGYTF	TGTGCCAGCAGTTTGGGGGGACCGGCCCGGGGAGGCTACACCTTC
TRBV25-1	few	TRBD2	TRBJ2-3	CASSELGGSSSTDTQYF	TGTGCCAGCAGTGAATTGGGGGGGTCATCTAGCACAGATACGCAGTATTTT
TRBV6-4	.	TRBD2	TRBJ2-2	CASSDSNWGLAGAGELFF	TGTGCCAGCAGTGACTCGAATTGGGGGCTAGCGGGAGCCGGGGAGCTGTTTTTT
TRBV7-8	once	.	TRBJ2-5	CASSLVHSGETQYF	TGTGCCAGCAGCTTAGTTCACAGCGGGGAGACCCAGTACTTC
TRBV20-1	.	TRBD1	TRBJ2-1	CSGQGFEQFF	TGCAGTGGACAGGGGTTTGAGCAGTTCTTC
TRBV28	few	.	TRBJ2-7	CASSLSLASSYEQYF	TGTGCCAGCAGTTTATCCCTAGCGAGCTCCTACGAGCAGTACTTC
TRBV7-9	.	.	TRBJ1-1	CASTLLNTEAFF	TGTGCCAGCACCCTCCTCAACACTGAAGCTTTCTTT